Shown below are 31 T cell receptor beta chains from a single sample sequenced in a study of PD-L1 blockade in urothelial cancer. TCRdb's copy holds only in-frame clones and misses some; the assay was immunoSEQ multiplex PCR. The sample includes 75,000 to 90,000 clones, about 80% of them seen just once. Sequenced material: PBMCs, taken around atezolizumab (anti-PD-L1) treatment. The receptor source for this set is a man between 65 and 85 years old with urothelial cancer.

This chain joins TRBV5-1 and TRBJ2-4, with a possible D match to TRBD2 (7 bases). Germline CDR1 and CDR2: SGHRS and YFSETQ. This CDR3 is 14 amino acids long. Trimming took 0 bases from V and 8 from J, leaving 12 bases between them. The CDR3 sequence is CASSLAQGRDIQYF. The CDR3, as DNA: TGCGCCAGCAGCTTGGCCCAGGGGAGGGACATTCAGTACTTC.

The J gene is TRBJ2-6, the V gene TRBV5-1; 7 positions agree with TRBD1. CDR3 length equals 17 residues. Germline lookup yields CDR1 SGHRS and CDR2 YFSETQ. With 2 bases clipped from V and 0 bases from J, the junction kept 5 bases outside the gene matches. The CDR3 here is CASSLQGLDSGANVLTF. CDR3 coding DNA: TGCGCCAGCAGCTTACAGGGGTTAGACTCTGGGGCCAACGTCCTGACTTTC.

V usage is TRBV27 and J usage is TRBJ1-1, with TRBD1 matching over 10 bases. Germline V lookup: CDR1 MNHEY, CDR2 SMNVEV (reference sequence). The ends lost 6 bases at V and 4 bases at J; junction bases unmatched: 2. The CDR3 is 13 residues long. This chain's CDR3 is CASRRTGGTEAFF. The CDR3 coding sequence is TGTGCCAGCAGGCGGACAGGGGGCACTGAAGCTTTCTTT.

The sample holds one count of this clone. The CDR3: CATRTGLAVNEQFF. Here the CDR3 DNA reads TGTGCCACCAGGACCGGACTAGCGGTCAATGAGCAGTTCTTC. V and J are TRBV15 and TRBJ2-1; 10 bases map to TRBD2. The CDR3 is made up of 14 amino acids. V gave up 6 bases and J gave up 6 bases; unmatched junction bases: 5. Germline V lookup: CDR1 LNHNV, CDR2 YYDKDF (reference sequence).

The chain combines TRBV9 with TRBJ1-1; no definite D call. The ends were cut back, 0 bases at V and 11 bases at J, with 2 bases in the middle. The CDR3 contains 9 residues. Looked up from germline, CDR1 is SGDLS and CDR2 is YYNGEE. The CDR3 protein is CASSVAAFF. The CDR3 region has the DNA TGTGCCAGCAGCGTAGCTGCTTTCTTT. Drawing the rest from reference TRBV9 and TRBJ1-1, the complete variable domain is DSGVTQTPKHLITATGQRVTLRCSPRSGDLSVYWYQQSLDQGLQFLIQYYNGEERAKGNILERFSAQQFPDLHSELNLSSLELGDSALYFCASSVAAFFGQGTRLTVV.

The CDR3 sequence: CASSIGGRSNQPQHF. The CDR3 coding sequence is TGTGCCAGTAGTATAGGGGGCAGGAGCAATCAGCCCCAGCATTTT. This chain joins TRBV19 and TRBJ1-5, with a tentative D call TRBD1 (5 bases). V lost 1 base and J 1 base, leaving 8 bases between the germline ends. This CDR3 has 15 amino acids. Germline V CDR1 and CDR2: LNHDA, SQIVND (reference sequence).

V and J are TRBV30 and TRBJ2-7; D remains ambiguous. The V end was cut by 1 base, the J end by 5 bases, with 6 bases between. Germline V gene lookup returns CDR1 GTSNPN and CDR2 SVGIG (reference sequence). This CDR3 has 11 amino acids. The DNA of the CDR3 is TGTGCCTGGAGTGATGTCAACGAGCAGTACTTC. It codes for CAWSDVNEQYF.

This chain's CDR3 is CASRGEIGGNSPLHF. The CDR3 DNA sequence: TGTGCCAGCAGGGGGGAGATAGGGGGTAATTCACCCCTCCACTTT. The chain is built from TRBV6-1 and TRBJ1-6; maybe TRBD1 (6 bases). V was trimmed by 6 bases and J by 6 bases, leaving 15 bases between them. From germline, CDR1 is MNHNS and CDR2 SASEGT. The CDR3 totals 15 residues.

The chain combines TRBV7-2 with TRBJ2-7, with 14 bases aligning to TRBD2. The V gene's germline CDR1 is SGHTA and CDR2 FQGNSA. The CDR3 has 17 residues. Trimming at V came to 5 bases and at J to 3 bases, leaving 9 bases not matched to a gene. The CDR3 DNA reads TGTGCCAGCAGCCCAGTGGGGACTAGCGGGAGTGGCTACGAGCAGTACTTC. It translates to CASSPVGTSGSGYEQYF.

V usage is TRBV19 and J usage is TRBJ1-5; 10 positions match TRBD1. The ends lost 6 bases at V and 7 bases at J; junction bases unmatched: 3. CDR1 and CDR2 (germline): LNHDA, SQIVND (reference sequence). CDR3 length: 13 amino acids. CDR3 coding DNA: TGTGCCAGTAGACGGACAGGGGGACAGCCCCAGCATTTT. Amino acid sequence: CASRRTGGQPQHF.

J is TRBJ2-1 and V is TRBV11-3, with 13 nucleotides matching TRBD2. The germline gives CDR1 SGHNT, CDR2 YENEEA. The CDR3 contains 16 residues. J lost 5 bases, V lost 5 bases, and 6 bases had no gene match. CDR3 protein: CASSPRTSGSHNEQFF. The CDR3 DNA follows: TGTGCCAGCAGCCCTCGGACTAGCGGGAGCCACAATGAGCAGTTCTTC.

J is TRBJ2-6 and V is TRBV2, with D possibly being TRBD1 (6 bases). This CDR3 region has 20 residues. V was clipped by 2 bases and J by 0 bases, with 20 bases between them. Germline-derived CDR1 and CDR2 are SNHLY and FYNNEI. The CDR3 DNA follows: TGTGCCAGCAGTGAATCTACTATTCCGGGACACTTCTCTGGGGCCAACGTCCTGACTTTC. Translating it yields CASSESTIPGHFSGANVLTF.

The chain joins TRBV10-1 to TRBJ2-7; 10 bases are shared with TRBD2. The V and J ends lost 7 bases and 8 bases, in that order; junction bases with no gene match: 23. Germline V gene lookup returns CDR1 WNHNN and CDR2 SYGVQD (reference sequence). The CDR3 sequence is 18 residues long. CDR3: CASIGGASGSEGGSKQYF. The CDR3 nucleotides read TGCGCCAGCATTGGGGGGGCTAGCGGGAGTGAGGGGGGAAGTAAGCAGTACTTC.

The chain recombines TRBV5-1 with TRBJ1-4; the D is unclear. The CDR3 spans 14 residues. V shed 5 bases and J shed 1 base, with 9 bases lying between them. In germline, CDR1 is SGHRS, CDR2 YFSETQ. The CDR3 sequence: CASRLAETNEKLFF. For the CDR3, the DNA is TGCGCCAGCAGGCTGGCGGAAACTAATGAAAAACTGTTTTTT.

The chain links TRBV7-9 to TRBJ1-2, with 9 bases aligning to TRBD1. CDR3 length: 17 amino acids. The V segment lost 5 bases and the J segment 3 bases; nucleotides outside the gene matches: 13. Germline loops: CDR1 SEHNR, CDR2 FQNEAQ (reference sequence). CDR3 sequence reads: CASSHLPGQGPDYGYTF. The CDR3 DNA sequence: TGTGCCAGCAGCCACTTACCGGGACAGGGACCCGACTATGGCTACACCTTC.

This chain connects TRBV6-6 to TRBJ1-5, with TRBD1 matching 8 bases. With V trimmed by 6 bases and J by 7 bases, 8 bases remained unmatched. CDR1 and CDR2 from the germline V gene are MNHNY and SVGAGI (reference sequence). This CDR3 comprises 14 residues. The CDR3 nucleotides read TGTGCCAGCAGCCCCCAGGGGGCAGGACAGCCCCAGCATTTT. Translating gives CASSPQGAGQPQHF.

The rearrangement uses TRBV7-2 and TRBJ2-5; TRBD1 agrees at 7 bases. V dropped 0 bases and J dropped 5; count of bases not matched to a gene: 15. Germline lookup yields CDR1 SGHTA and CDR2 FQGNSA. This CDR3 is built from 18 residues. CDR3 coding DNA: TGTGCCAGCAGCTTAGCCCCGACAGGGAAGCCCTTCCAGGAGACCCAGTACTTC. Translation gives CASSLAPTGKPFQETQYF.

This clone was recorded a few times. This chain connects TRBV28 to TRBJ2-1; the match to TRBD1 covers 7 bases. CDR1 and CDR2 from the germline V gene are MDHEN and SYDVKM. The CDR3 runs 12 residues. V lost 8 bases to trimming and J lost 12 bases; unmatched junction nucleotides: 10. The CDR3: CASRPQGERQFF. The CDR3 coding sequence is TGTGCCAGCCGTCCCCAGGGGGAGAGGCAGTTCTTC.

The chain is built from TRBV10-3 and TRBJ2-5; D is possibly TRBD2 (7 bases). CDR1 is ENHRY and CDR2 is SYGVKD in the germline V gene. Trimming shortened V by 6 bases and J by 5 bases, and 22 bases separated the two germline ends. This CDR3 has 16 amino acids. The CDR3 spells CAIRLGRGGVTETQYF. The CDR3 coding sequence is TGTGCCATCAGACTCGGGCGAGGGGGGGTCACTGAGACCCAGTACTTC.

The chain joins TRBV4-2 to TRBJ2-1; the match to TRBD2 covers 11 bases. Germline lookup yields CDR1 LGHNA and CDR2 YNFKEQ. The CDR3 runs to 15 residues. The V segment lost 3 bases and the J segment 6 bases; nucleotides outside the gene matches: 4. The CDR3 DNA reads as TGTGCCAGCAGCCACGGTAGCGGGGGGGCCAATGAGCAGTTCTTC. As protein: CASSHGSGGANEQFF.

V and J are TRBV11-3 and TRBJ1-2, with 11 bases matching TRBD1. The CDR3 totals 13 residues. Trimming at V came to 3 bases and at J to 7 bases, leaving 1 base not matched to a gene. Germline V lookup: CDR1 SGHNT, CDR2 YENEEA. CDR3 DNA sequence: TGTGCCAGCAGCTTGGGACAGGGGGTTGGCTACACCTTC. Residues: CASSLGQGVGYTF.

This clone has only a few counts. The rearrangement joins TRBV18 to TRBJ2-7; 7 bases align to TRBD2. CDR3 length equals 14 residues. Trimming took 4 bases from V and 2 from J; bases not matched to a gene: 5. Germline V gene sequence: CDR1 KGHSH, CDR2 LQKENI. CDR3 sequence: CASSLSGNTYEQYF. CDR3 bases: TGTGCCAGCTCACTGAGCGGGAATACCTACGAGCAGTACTTC.

V gene TRBV2 combines with J gene TRBJ2-5, with 10 positions matching TRBD1. Germline assignment: CDR1 SNHLY and CDR2 FYNNEI. Losses at the gene ends were 8 bases for V and 1 base for J; bases not matched to a gene: 4. The CDR3 runs to 14 residues. The CDR3 is CASSRDRGQETQYF. The CDR3 nucleotides are TGTGCCAGCTCCCGGGACAGGGGCCAAGAGACCCAGTACTTC.

The rearrangement uses TRBV7-9 and TRBJ1-1, with D unclear. Trimming pared 2 bases from V and 5 bases from J, leaving 12 bases between. The CDR3 runs 14 residues. Germline loops: CDR1 SEHNR, CDR2 FQNEAQ (reference sequence). The CDR3 DNA reads TGTGCCAGCAGCTTACAGGAGGAGGGAACTGAAGCTTTCTTT. Protein: CASSLQEEGTEAFF.

V is TRBV7-8 and J is TRBJ1-6, with D possibly matching TRBD1 (6 bases). Trimming cost V 4 bases and J 7 bases, with 20 bases left between them. The V gene's germline CDR1 is SGHVS and CDR2 FQNEAQ. CDR3 length: 17 amino acids. CDR3 loop: CASSSDRRGGANSPLHF. DNA for the CDR3: TGTGCCAGCAGCTCCGATAGGCGGGGGGGGGCGAATTCACCCCTCCACTTT.

The gene calls are TRBV7-6 and TRBJ1-1; D is perhaps TRBD1 (5 bases). Trimming took off 5 bases at V and 1 base at J, with 11 bases between the two ends. This CDR3 has 14 amino acids. Germline values: CDR1 SGHVS, CDR2 FNYEAQ. The CDR3 here is CASSAGHRNTEAFF. CDR3 nucleotides: TGTGCCAGCAGCGCAGGACATAGGAACACTGAAGCTTTCTTT.

The V call is TRBV27, the J call TRBJ2-1; the match to TRBD2 covers 11 bases. The CDR3 contains 14 residues. J lost 5 bases, V lost 9 bases, and 6 bases had no gene match. Germline V gene data show CDR1 as MNHEY and CDR2 as SMNVEV (reference sequence). CDR3: CASKPLAGDNEQFF. CDR3 bases: TGTGCCAGTAAACCACTAGCGGGAGACAATGAGCAGTTCTTC.

This clone was recorded only once. CDR3 residues: CASSLMAAETQYF. The CDR3, as DNA: TGTGCCAGCAGCTTAATGGCCGCAGAGACCCAGTACTTC. The gene calls are TRBV7-9 and TRBJ2-5, with D unclear. Per the germline V gene, CDR1 is SEHNR and CDR2 is FQNEAQ (reference sequence). The CDR3 has 13 amino acids. The V end was cut by 2 bases, the J end by 4 bases, with 8 bases between.

V gene TRBV10-3 combines with J gene TRBJ2-3, with 7 bases identical to TRBD2. CDR1 is ENHRY, CDR2 SYGVKD, per germline. After removal of 4 bases from V and 1 base from J, the junction contained 2 bases not matched to a gene. The CDR3 spans 14 residues. CDR3 in amino acids: CAISVTSGTDTQYF. The CDR3 DNA sequence: TGTGCCATCAGTGTAACTAGCGGCACAGATACGCAGTATTTT.

The chain carries TRBV19 and TRBJ2-7; D remains ambiguous. V shed 5 bases and J shed 0 bases, with 11 bases lying between them. Germline CDR1 and CDR2: LNHDA and SQIVND (reference sequence). This CDR3 has 14 residues. CDR3 sequence reads: CASSSGRHSYEQYF. CDR3 coding DNA: TGTGCCAGTAGTTCAGGTCGCCACTCCTACGAGCAGTACTTC.

The chain joins TRBV30 to TRBJ1-2, with D perhaps TRBD1 (5 bases). Germline V gene data show CDR1 as GTSNPN and CDR2 as SVGIG (reference sequence). The CDR3 is 13 residues long. CDR3 nucleotide sequence: TGTGCTGCGCCAAGGGGCAAGAACTATGGCTACACCTTC. It codes for CAAPRGKNYGYTF.